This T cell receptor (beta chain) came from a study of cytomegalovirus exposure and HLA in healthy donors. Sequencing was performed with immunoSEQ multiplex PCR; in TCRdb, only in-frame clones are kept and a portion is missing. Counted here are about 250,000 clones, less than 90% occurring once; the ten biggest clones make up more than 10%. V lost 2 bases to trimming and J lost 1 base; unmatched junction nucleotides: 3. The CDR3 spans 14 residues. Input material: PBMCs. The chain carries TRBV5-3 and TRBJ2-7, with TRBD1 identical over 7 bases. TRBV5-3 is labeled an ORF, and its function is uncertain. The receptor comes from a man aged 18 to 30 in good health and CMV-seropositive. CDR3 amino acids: CARSFPGQSYEQYF. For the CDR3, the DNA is TGTGCCAGAAGCTTTCCGGGACAGTCCTACGAGCAGTACTTC.